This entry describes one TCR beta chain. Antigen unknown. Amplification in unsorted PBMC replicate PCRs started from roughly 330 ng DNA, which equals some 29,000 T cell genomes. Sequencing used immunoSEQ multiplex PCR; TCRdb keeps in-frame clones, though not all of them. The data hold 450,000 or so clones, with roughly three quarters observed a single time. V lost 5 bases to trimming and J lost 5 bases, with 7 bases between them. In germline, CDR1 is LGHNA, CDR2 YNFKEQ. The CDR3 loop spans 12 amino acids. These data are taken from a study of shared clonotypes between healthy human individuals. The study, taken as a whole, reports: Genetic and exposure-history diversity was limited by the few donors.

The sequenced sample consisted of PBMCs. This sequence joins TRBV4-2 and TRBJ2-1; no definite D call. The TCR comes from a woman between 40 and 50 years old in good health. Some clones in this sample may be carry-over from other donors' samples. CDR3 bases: TGTGCCAGCAGCTTCTGGAACAATGAGCAGTTCTTC. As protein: CASSFWNNEQFF.